A selection of T cell receptor beta chains follows, all from one sample in a study of cytomegalovirus exposure and HLA in healthy donors. The table came from immunoSEQ multiplex PCR; TCRdb's copy has only in-frame clones and leaves some out. This sample has around 130,000 clones, with 8.5% found just once. Sequencing was carried out using PBMCs. Receptors originate from a man aged 35-49 years in good health and CMV-seronegative. Each CDR3 is given with its conserved first and last residue. The D gene is left open where the match is weak. Clone size is not always given. Where it is, it says once, few, many or a class for expanded clones.

CDR3 DNA: TGTGCCATCAGTGCTAGCGGGGGCTCTAACACAGATACGCAGTATTTT
CDR3 protein: CAISASGGSNTDTQYF
clone size: .
J gene: TRBJ2-3
V gene: TRBV10-3
D gene: TRBD2

CDR3 DNA: TGTGCCAGCAGCTTACCGGGACAGGCGACCTACGAGCAGTACTTC
CDR3 protein: CASSLPGQATYEQYF
clone size: few
J gene: TRBJ2-7
V gene: TRBV5-4
D gene: TRBD1

CDR3 DNA: TGTGCCAGCAGCCCCCGGGACAGGTCGGACACTGAAGCTTTCTTT
CDR3 protein: CASSPRDRSDTEAFF
clone size: .
J gene: TRBJ1-1
V gene: TRBV4-2
D gene: TRBD1

CDR3 DNA: TGTGCCAGCAGCTGGGGAGGGGGGTCCTACGAGCAGTACTTC
CDR3 protein: CASSWGGGSYEQYF
clone size: few
J gene: TRBJ2-7
V gene: TRBV5-4
D gene: .

CDR3 DNA: TGTGCCAGCAGCTTGCTAGCGGGGGGCACAGATACGCAGTATTTT
CDR3 protein: CASSLLAGGTDTQYF
clone size: once
J gene: TRBJ2-3
V gene: TRBV7-2
D gene: TRBD2

CDR3 DNA: TGTGCCAGCAGTTTATCGACCTGGGGCCCCTATGGCTACACCTTC
CDR3 protein: CASSLSTWGPYGYTF
clone size: .
J gene: TRBJ1-2
V gene: TRBV28
D gene: .

CDR3 DNA: TGTGCCAGTAGTCCCAGTAATGAAAAACTGTTTTTT
CDR3 protein: CASSPSNEKLFF
clone size: .
J gene: TRBJ1-4
V gene: TRBV19
D gene: .

CDR3 DNA: TGTGCCAGCAGCGAAGACAGGGTAACGAACACCGGGGAGCTGTTTTTT
CDR3 protein: CASSEDRVTNTGELFF
clone size: few
J gene: TRBJ2-2
V gene: TRBV9
D gene: TRBD1

CDR3 DNA: TGTGCCAGCAGCTTTTCACAGGGGGCTAGTGGAGAGACCCAGTACTTC
CDR3 protein: CASSFSQGASGETQYF
clone size: few
J gene: TRBJ2-5
V gene: TRBV7-2
D gene: TRBD1

CDR3 DNA: TGTGCCAGCAGTTACTCGGGACTGGATACGCAGTATTTT
CDR3 protein: CASSYSGLDTQYF
clone size: few
J gene: TRBJ2-3
V gene: TRBV6-5
D gene: .